The rows below give T cell receptor beta chains drawn from one sample of a study of T-cell reconstitution after alpha-beta-depleted transplantation in children. A single record per CDR3 protein comes from TCRdb applying MiXCR to the PCR reads. The sample shows 500,000 to 600,000 distinct CDR3 sequences, approximately 20% of them seen only once. The input for sequencing was PBMCs from the stem cell graft donor, taken from the stem cell graft. Receptor source: a human donor who donated a stem cell graft to a child with acute lymphoblastic leukemia. The CDR3 runs from the conserved cysteine through the conserved F or W. A D gene is named only where the DNA matches it firmly. A clone size is listed for some rows: how often the clone was seen (once, few, many), or a class if it is expanded.

CDR3 protein: CASGLGDTQYF
CDR3 DNA: TGTGCCAGCGGCTTGGGGGATACGCAGTATTTT
clone size: many
V gene: TRBV3-1
J gene: TRBJ2-3
D gene: -

CDR3 protein: CSAVDHRGDYGYTF
CDR3 DNA: TGCAGTGCCGTAGACCACAGGGGAGACTATGGCTACACCTTC
clone size: few
V gene: TRBV20-1
J gene: TRBJ1-2
D gene: TRBD1

CDR3 protein: CASSPRGMNTEAFF
CDR3 DNA: TGTGCCAGCAGCCCTAGGGGGATGAACACTGAAGCTTTCTTT
clone size: -
V gene: TRBV12-3/TRBV12-4
J gene: TRBJ1-1
D gene: -

CDR3 protein: CASSHAGQGASGELFF
CDR3 DNA: TGCGCCAGCAGCCACGCGGGACAGGGGGCGTCCGGGGAGCTGTTTTTT
clone size: -
V gene: TRBV4-1
J gene: TRBJ2-2
D gene: TRBD1

CDR3 protein: CASTEVDRNIHYF
CDR3 DNA: TGTGCCAGCACCGAAGTAGATAGGAACATTCACTACTTC
clone size: -
V gene: TRBV7-3
J gene: TRBJ2-4
D gene: -

CDR3 protein: CASSLLGNRIDTDTQYF
CDR3 DNA: TGTGCCAGCAGCCTACTGGGGAATAGGATTGACACAGATACGCAGTATTTT
clone size: -
V gene: TRBV7-9
J gene: TRBJ2-3
D gene: -

CDR3 protein: CASSPMSTDTQYF
CDR3 DNA: TGTGCCAGCAGCCCAATGAGCACAGATACGCAGTATTTT
clone size: many
V gene: TRBV4-2
J gene: TRBJ2-3
D gene: -

CDR3 protein: CASTESSRGLVTNEKLFF
CDR3 DNA: TGTGCCAGCACAGAGAGCTCCAGGGGGTTAGTCACTAATGAAAAACTGTTTTTT
clone size: -
V gene: TRBV12-3/TRBV12-4
J gene: TRBJ1-4
D gene: TRBD1

CDR3 protein: CASSLSVTGGPKETQYF
CDR3 DNA: TGTGCCAGCAGTTTATCGGTAACGGGAGGGCCAAAGGAGACCCAGTACTTC
clone size: many
V gene: TRBV27
J gene: TRBJ2-5
D gene: TRBD2

CDR3 protein: CSVKKGNRRNTEAFF
CDR3 DNA: TGCAGCGTTAAAAAAGGGAATCGGAGGAACACTGAAGCTTTCTTT
clone size: -
V gene: TRBV29-1
J gene: TRBJ1-1
D gene: -

CDR3 protein: CSAPKAGGREEYF
CDR3 DNA: TGCAGTGCCCCGAAGGCCGGCGGGAGGGAAGAGTATTTT
clone size: few
V gene: TRBV20-1
J gene: TRBJ2-3
D gene: TRBD2

CDR3 protein: CASSPKISDGRNTEAFF
CDR3 DNA: TGTGCCAGCAGCCCCAAAATCTCGGACGGGAGGAACACTGAAGCTTTCTTT
clone size: -
V gene: TRBV3-1
J gene: TRBJ1-1
D gene: -

CDR3 protein: CASSLGTRIYEQYF
CDR3 DNA: TGCGCCAGCAGCTTGGGTACACGGATCTACGAGCAGTACTTC
clone size: -
V gene: TRBV5-1
J gene: TRBJ2-7
D gene: -

CDR3 protein: CASSLGDQLQETQYF
CDR3 DNA: TGCGCCAGCAGCTTGGGGGACCAACTCCAAGAGACCCAGTACTTC
clone size: -
V gene: TRBV5-1
J gene: TRBJ2-5
D gene: -

CDR3 protein: CASSLTGGRTETQYF
CDR3 DNA: TGTGCCAGCAGCTTAACCGGCGGGAGGACGGAGACCCAGTACTTC
clone size: few
V gene: TRBV11-2
J gene: TRBJ2-5
D gene: TRBD2

CDR3 protein: CASSPWGAGANVLTF
CDR3 DNA: TGTGCCAGCAGCCCCTGGGGAGCCGGGGCCAACGTCCTGACTTTC
clone size: -
V gene: TRBV7-9
J gene: TRBJ2-6
D gene: -

CDR3 protein: CASSPDANEQFF
CDR3 DNA: TGTGCCAGCTCACCAGATGCCAATGAGCAGTTCTTC
clone size: -
V gene: TRBV18
J gene: TRBJ2-1
D gene: -

CDR3 protein: CASSIGTGVGHEQYF
CDR3 DNA: TGTGCCAGTAGTATAGGTACGGGAGTCGGCCACGAGCAGTACTTC
clone size: -
V gene: TRBV19
J gene: TRBJ2-7
D gene: -

CDR3 protein: CASSQEAANTDTQYF
CDR3 DNA: TGCGCCAGCAGCCAAGAAGCTGCTAACACAGATACGCAGTATTTT
clone size: -
V gene: TRBV4-1
J gene: TRBJ2-3
D gene: -

CDR3 protein: CASSFGRVLGQTRTGELFF
CDR3 DNA: TGTGCCAGCAGCTTCGGCCGGGTCCTCGGCCAGACACGGACCGGGGAGCTGTTTTTT
clone size: -
V gene: TRBV11-2
J gene: TRBJ2-2
D gene: -

CDR3 protein: CASSLSGSWDNEQFF
CDR3 DNA: TGTGCCAGCTCACTTAGCGGGAGTTGGGACAATGAGCAGTTCTTC
clone size: -
V gene: TRBV18
J gene: TRBJ2-1
D gene: TRBD2

CDR3 protein: CASSLPPGLASYNEQFF
CDR3 DNA: TGCGCCAGCAGCTTGCCCCCGGGACTAGCGAGTTACAATGAGCAGTTCTTC
clone size: few
V gene: TRBV5-1
J gene: TRBJ2-1
D gene: TRBD2

CDR3 protein: CASSLGTWADTQYF
CDR3 DNA: TGTGCCAGCAGCTTGGGTACGTGGGCAGATACGCAGTATTTT
clone size: -
V gene: TRBV7-3
J gene: TRBJ2-3
D gene: -